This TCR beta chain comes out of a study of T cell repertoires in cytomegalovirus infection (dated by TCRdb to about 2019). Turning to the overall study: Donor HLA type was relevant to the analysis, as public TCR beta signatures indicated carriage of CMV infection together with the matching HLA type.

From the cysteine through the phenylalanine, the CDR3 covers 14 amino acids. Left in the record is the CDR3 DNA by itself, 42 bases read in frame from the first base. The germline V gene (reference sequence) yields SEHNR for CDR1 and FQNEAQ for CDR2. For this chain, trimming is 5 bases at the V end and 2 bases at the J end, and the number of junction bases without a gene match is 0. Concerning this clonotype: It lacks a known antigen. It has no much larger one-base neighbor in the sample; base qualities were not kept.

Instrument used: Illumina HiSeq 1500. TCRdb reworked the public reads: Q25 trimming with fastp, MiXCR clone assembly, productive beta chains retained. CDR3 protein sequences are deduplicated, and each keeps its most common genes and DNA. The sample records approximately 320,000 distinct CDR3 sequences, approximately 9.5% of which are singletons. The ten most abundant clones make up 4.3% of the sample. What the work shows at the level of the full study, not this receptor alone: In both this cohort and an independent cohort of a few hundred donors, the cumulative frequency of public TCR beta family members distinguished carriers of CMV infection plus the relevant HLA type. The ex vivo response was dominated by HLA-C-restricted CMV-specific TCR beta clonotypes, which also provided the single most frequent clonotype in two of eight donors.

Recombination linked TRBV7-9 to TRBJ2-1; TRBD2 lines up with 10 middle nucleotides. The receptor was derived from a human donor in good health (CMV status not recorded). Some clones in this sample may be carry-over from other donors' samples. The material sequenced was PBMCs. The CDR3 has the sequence CASSGLAAYNEQFF. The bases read TGTGCCAGCAGCGGACTAGCGGCCTACAATGAGCAGTTCTTC.